The 15 T cell receptor beta chains reported below all come from one sample, sequenced in a study of T cells expressing NK-cell markers. From its re-call of the 5' RACE reads, TCRdb lists each CDR3 protein once, without DNA. The sample is made up of about 300,000 distinct CDR3 sequences, and the top ten hold around 3.9% of it. The sequenced sample consisted of blood T cells: a sorted CD56 or NKG2C T cell subset, CD4+ or CD8+ T cells, or bulk PBMC T cells (not recorded which). These receptors were taken from a woman aged 18 to 75 in good health.

This chain uses TRBV29-1 with TRBJ2-7; TCRdb outputs TRBD2, but without DNA this stays unchecked. Germline values: CDR1 SQVTM, CDR2 ANQGSEA. The CDR3 covers 12 residues. The CDR3 region is CSVRQGRYEQYF.

V gene TRBV12-3 or TRBV12-4 combines with J gene TRBJ2-1; TCRdb's assignment of TRBD2 cannot be checked, as there is no DNA. CDR3 length: 15 amino acids. The CDR3 loop reads CASSTSGGGRNEQFF.

The rearrangement links TRBV5-1 to TRBJ2-3; TCRdb proposes TRBD2, but this gene call is untestable without DNA. The CDR3 contains 15 residues. Germline CDR1 reads SGHRS; CDR2 reads YFSETQ. CDR3 sequence: CASSSAGASTDTQYF.

This chain connects TRBV6-2 or TRBV6-3 to TRBJ1-4. Germline CDR1 and CDR2: MNHEY and SVGEGT. This CDR3 region has 15 residues. The CDR3 sequence: CASSHRAQRGEKLFF.

The chain is built from TRBV7-9 and TRBJ1-6; without DNA, the TCRdb call of TRBD1 cannot be checked. In germline, CDR1 is SEHNR, CDR2 FQNEAQ (reference sequence). The CDR3 is 14 amino acids. The CDR3 region is CASSIQGNGSPLHF.

V gene TRBV28 combines with J gene TRBJ2-2; TCRdb lists TRBD1, though no DNA is available to test this call. The CDR3 is 15 residues long. Per germline, CDR1 MDHEN and CDR2 SYDVKM. CDR3 region: CASREWTGNTGELFF.

The chain recombines TRBV5-5 with TRBJ1-4; the D gene TCRdb calls, TRBD1, cannot be checked with no DNA. Germline CDR1 and CDR2: SGHKS and YYEKEE (reference sequence). This CDR3 comprises 13 residues. CDR3 sequence: CASRTGVNEKLFF. The full variable domain, in which reference TRBV5-5 and TRBJ1-4 provide the parts outside the CDR3, is DAGVTQSPTHLIKTRGQQVTLRCSPISGHKSVSWYQQVLGQGPQFIFQYYEKEERGRGNFPDRFSARQFPNYSSELNVNALLLGDSALYLCASRTGVNEKLFFGSGTQLSVL.

This sequence joins TRBV7-8 and TRBJ2-1. Germline assignment: CDR1 SGHVS and CDR2 FQNEAQ. The CDR3 is 13 residues long. This chain's CDR3 is CASSHPRVGEQFF.

The rearrangement uses TRBV6-1 and TRBJ1-2; TCRdb's assignment of TRBD1 cannot be checked, as there is no DNA. The CDR3 totals 13 residues. Germline CDR1 is MNHNS and CDR2 is SASEGT. CDR3 amino acids: CASSRPGAYGYTF.

The CDR3 sequence: CASSLQTSGRHPYNEQFF. This rearrangement joins TRBV11-2 to TRBJ2-1; TCRdb picks TRBD2, but there is no DNA to check that call. CDR1 SGHAT and CDR2 FQNNGV come from the germline V gene. The CDR3 contains 18 residues.

The chain is built from TRBV18 and TRBJ1-1. This CDR3 is built from 15 residues. Germline V lookup: CDR1 KGHSH, CDR2 LQKENI. The CDR3: CASSPPGRVNTEAFF.

The gene calls are TRBV12-3 or TRBV12-4 and TRBJ1-5; TCRdb outputs TRBD1, but without DNA this stays unchecked. The CDR3 consists of 14 residues. The CDR3 sequence is CASSPQGRNQPQHF.

The chain is built from TRBV11-2 and TRBJ2-1; TCRdb indicates TRBD1, and absent DNA this call remains unverified. The CDR3 has 15 amino acids. The germline V gene has CDR1 SGHAT and CDR2 FQNNGV. CDR3 loop: CASSLSGRSRDEQFF.

V gene TRBV7-2 combines with J gene TRBJ2-1; checking the TCRdb D call of TRBD1 is not possible without DNA. Germline V gene sequence: CDR1 SGHTA, CDR2 FQGNSA. The CDR3 is 12 amino acids. The chain's CDR3 is CASRMGPLEQFF.

The rearrangement uses TRBV5-1 and TRBJ1-1. Germline V CDR1 and CDR2: SGHRS, YFSETQ. This CDR3 has 14 residues. CDR3 sequence reads: CASSLQNQNTEAFF. Variable domain in full (rest from reference TRBV5-1 and TRBJ1-1): KAGVTQTPRYLIKTRGQQVTLSCSPISGHRSVSWYQQTPGQGLQFLFEYFSETQRNKGNFPGRFSGRQFSNSRSEMNVSTLELGDSALYLCASSLQNQNTEAFFGQGTRLTVV.